This T cell receptor beta chain originates from a study of T cell responses to AZD1222 COVID-19 vaccine. With 6 bases removed from V and 10 bases from J, the gap between germline ends came to 13 bases. Germline V gene sequence: CDR1 MNHEY, CDR2 SVGAGI. The CDR3 consists of 13 residues. Libraries were prepared by immunoSEQ multiplex PCR; TCRdb keeps only in-frame clonotypes and omits some of them. Counted here are fewer than 100,000 clones, about nine tenths occurring once; the ten biggest clones make up around a sixth. The input for sequencing was peripheral blood, taken 28 days after the second AZD1222 dose. The origin of this receptor is an adult who received the AZD1222 COVID-19 vaccine. The chain has TRBV6-5 and TRBJ1-6, with unresolved D. The CDR3 reads CASRMNSDSPLHF. Here the CDR3 DNA reads TGTGCCAGCAGGATGAACTCCGACTCACCCCTCCACTTT.